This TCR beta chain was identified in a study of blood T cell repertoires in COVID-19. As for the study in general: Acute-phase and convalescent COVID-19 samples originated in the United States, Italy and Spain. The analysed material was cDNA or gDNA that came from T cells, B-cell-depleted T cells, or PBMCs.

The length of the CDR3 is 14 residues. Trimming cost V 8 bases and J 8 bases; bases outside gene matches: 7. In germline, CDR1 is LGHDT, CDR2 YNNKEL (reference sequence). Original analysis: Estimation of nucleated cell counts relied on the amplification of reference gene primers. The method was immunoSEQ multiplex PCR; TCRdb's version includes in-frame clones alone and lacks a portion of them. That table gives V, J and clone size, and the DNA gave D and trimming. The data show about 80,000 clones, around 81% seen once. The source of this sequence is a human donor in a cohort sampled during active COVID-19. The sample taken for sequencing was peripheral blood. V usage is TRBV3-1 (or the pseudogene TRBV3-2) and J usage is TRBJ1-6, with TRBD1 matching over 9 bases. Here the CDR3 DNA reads TGTGCCAGCTCCCTGGGACAGGGAGATTCACCCCTCCACTTT. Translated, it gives CASSLGQGDSPLHF.